Following are 30 T cell receptor beta chains from one sample sequenced in a study of CD8 T cells in ankylosing spondylitis. TCRdb ran MiXCR on the 5' RACE reads and lists one entry per CDR3 protein. Among some 270,000 distinct CDR3 sequences listed, under 20% were seen once. The sample taken for sequencing was blood, either unsorted or a sorted T cell fraction (not recorded which). The receptors come from a male donor with ankylosing spondylitis or in good health (not recorded which).

This clonotype was counted many times. The chain carries TRBV28 and TRBJ1-2; 8 bases match TRBD1. Germline V lookup: CDR1 MDHEN, CDR2 SYDVKM. The CDR3 totals 15 residues. Trimming took 2 bases from V and 5 from J; bases not matched to a gene: 7. CDR3 residues: CASSLARGLGYGYTF. CDR3 nucleotide sequence: TGTGCCAGCAGTTTAGCCAGGGGGCTTGGATATGGCTACACCTTC.

This chain links TRBV27 with TRBJ2-1; a weak D match, TRBD1 (5 bases). This CDR3 has 16 amino acids. Germline CDR1 and CDR2: MNHEY and SMNVEV (reference sequence). The V end lost 6 bases, the J end lost 7 bases, and 22 bases lay between the germline ends. CDR3 region: CASSQGLARSLNEQFF. CDR3 sequence (DNA): TGTGCCAGCAGCCAGGGTCTCGCGCGGAGCCTGAATGAGCAGTTCTTC.

The chain carries TRBV4-3 and TRBJ2-5; perhaps D is TRBD1 or TRBD2 (5 bases each). V shed 0 bases and J shed 4 bases, with 21 bases lying between them. Germline V gene sequence: CDR1 LGHNA, CDR2 YSLEER. The CDR3 spans 18 residues. The CDR3 reads CASSQDRSAVGAGETQYF. Here the CDR3 DNA reads TGCGCCAGCAGCCAAGATAGGTCAGCGGTTGGGGCGGGAGAGACCCAGTACTTC.

This clonotype was recorded a few times. V and J are TRBV7-2 and TRBJ2-5, with D maybe TRBD2 (6 bases). The V gene's germline CDR1 is SGHTA and CDR2 FQGNSA. Trimming removed 5 bases from V and 2 bases from J, with 15 bases in between. CDR3 length equals 15 residues. This CDR3 reads CASSPPGGKQETQYF. In DNA, the CDR3 is TGTGCCAGCAGCCCCCCCGGAGGGAAACAAGAGACCCAGTACTTC.

The chain couples TRBV18 to TRBJ2-7; D gene unclear. Per the germline V gene, CDR1 is KGHSH and CDR2 is LQKENI. Trimming pared 0 bases from V and 5 bases from J, leaving 20 bases between. The CDR3 contains 17 residues. For the CDR3, the DNA is TGTGCCAGCTCACCACCGTTCTGGCAGTCGTCGATCAACGAGCAGTACTTC. It codes for CASSPPFWQSSINEQYF.

The chain couples TRBV6-4 to TRBJ2-3; D gene unclear. Looked up from germline, CDR1 is MRHNA and CDR2 is SNTAGT. The V end was cut by 6 bases, the J end by 4 bases, with 11 bases between. This CDR3 region has 13 residues. The CDR3 sequence is CASRDSLADTQYF. In DNA form, the CDR3 reads TGTGCCAGCAGGGATAGCCTAGCAGATACGCAGTATTTT.

This clonotype was observed a handful of times. This chain connects TRBV12-3 or TRBV12-4 to TRBJ2-7; the match to TRBD1 covers 7 bases. The ends lost 6 bases at V and 2 bases at J; junction bases unmatched: 7. The CDR3 is 14 amino acids. The CDR3 DNA is TGTGCCAGCAGCTCGGGACAGAGCCCCTACGAGCAGTACTTC. It encodes CASSSGQSPYEQYF.

The V and J genes are TRBV1 and TRBJ2-7; the table's D call of TRBD1 was not tested on the DNA. TRBV1 is given as a pseudogene. This CDR3 comprises 13 residues. This CDR3 is CTPTGRELYEQYF. The DNA of the CDR3 is TGCACCCCAACTGGGCGGGAGCTCTACGAGCAGTACTTC.

This clonotype showed up just a few times. This chain connects TRBV25-1 to TRBJ2-5; TRBD1 aligns across 8 bases. V trimming: 4 bases; J trimming: 5 bases; junction bases outside the gene matches: 12. The CDR3 totals 16 residues. Per germline, CDR1 MGHDK and CDR2 SYGVNS. The CDR3 region has the DNA TGTGCCAGCAGTGTGAGAGCCCAGGGGGCGCGGGAGACCCAGTACTTC. Amino acids: CASSVRAQGARETQYF. Complete variable domain (other parts from reference TRBV25-1 and TRBJ2-5): EADIYQTPRYLVIGTGKKITLECSQTMGHDKMYWYQQDPGMELHLIHYSYGVNSTEKGDLSSESTVSRIRTEHFPLTLESARPSHTSQYLCASSVRAQGARETQYFGPGTRLLVL.

This clonotype was observed a few times. The chain carries TRBV9 and TRBJ2-3; no firm D call. The V end was cut by 3 bases, the J end by 0 bases, with 8 bases between. From germline, CDR1 is SGDLS and CDR2 YYNGEE. The CDR3 is made up of 14 amino acids. The CDR3 is CASSEGTSTDTQYF. CDR3 in DNA: TGTGCCAGCAGCGAAGGTACTAGCACAGATACGCAGTATTTT. Looking up the rest from reference TRBV9 and TRBJ2-3 gives the full variable domain: DSGVTQTPKHLITATGQRVTLRCSPRSGDLSVYWYQQSLDQGLQFLIQYYNGEERAKGNILERFSAQQFPDLHSELNLSSLELGDSALYFCASSEGTSTDTQYFGPGTRLTVL.

There are a few counts of this clonotype. The gene calls are TRBV7-3 and TRBJ2-1; 9 bases align to TRBD2. The V and J ends lost 5 bases and 4 bases, in that order; junction bases with no gene match: 6. From germline, CDR1 is SGHTA and CDR2 FQGTGA. The CDR3 runs to 15 residues. The CDR3 here is CASSQGGLAYNEQFF. CDR3 DNA sequence: TGTGCCAGCAGCCAGGGGGGACTAGCTTACAATGAGCAGTTCTTC.

This clonotype was seen repeatedly, ten times or more. CDR3 loop: CASGRRGRVQYF. DNA of the CDR3: TGTGCCAGCGGTCGGCGGGGGCGCGTGCAGTACTTC. The chain has TRBV28 and TRBJ2-7, with D perhaps matching TRBD2 (7 bases). The CDR3 length is 12 residues. The germline gives CDR1 MDHEN, CDR2 SYDVKM. V shed 8 bases and J shed 9 bases, with 17 bases lying between them.

Many counts were recorded for this clonotype. The rearrangement uses TRBV4-3 and TRBJ1-3; D call uncertain. There are 15 residues in the CDR3. Germline V gene lookup returns CDR1 LGHNA and CDR2 YSLEER. Trimming took 0 bases from V and 2 from J, leaving 8 bases between them. The CDR3 DNA reads TGCGCCAGCAGCCAAGATGGCACTACTGGAAACACCATATATTTT. Protein: CASSQDGTTGNTIYF.

The chain is built from TRBV10-3 and TRBJ2-1; D is perhaps TRBD2 (6 bases). CDR1 ENHRY and CDR2 SYGVKD come from the germline V gene. The CDR3 has 14 residues. Trimming took off 2 bases at V and 8 bases at J, with 13 bases between the two ends. CDR3 region: CAISERDLGDEQFF. DNA for the CDR3: TGTGCCATCAGTGAGCGGGACTTGGGCGATGAGCAGTTCTTC.

This clonotype occurred a few times. The chain recombines TRBV6-5 with TRBJ2-1; no definite D call. V lost 4 bases to trimming and J lost 10 bases, with 14 bases between them. CDR1 is MNHEY and CDR2 is SVGAGI in the germline V gene. The CDR3 totals 13 residues. CDR3 DNA: TGTGCCAGCAGTTTCGGCCCCCCCGGGGAGCAGTTCTTC. As protein: CASSFGPPGEQFF.

The sample holds many counts of this clonotype. The CDR3 loop reads CASSTTYEQYF. CDR3 in DNA: TGTGCCAGCAGTACGACCTACGAGCAGTACTTC. The rearrangement joins TRBV28 to TRBJ2-7; no definite D call. Trimming cost V 5 bases and J 2 bases, with 4 bases left between them. The CDR3 has 11 amino acids. In germline, CDR1 is MDHEN, CDR2 SYDVKM.

The chain links TRBV4-2 to TRBJ2-7, with 10 bases lining up with TRBD2. CDR1 LGHNA and CDR2 YNFKEQ come from the germline V gene. CDR3 size: 16 residues. Trimming took 0 bases from V and 7 from J; bases not matched to a gene: 9. As DNA, the CDR3 is TGTGCCAGCAGCCAAGAGAGGCCTAGCGGGAGACGGGAGCAGTACTTC. Translated: CASSQERPSGRREQYF.

The J gene is TRBJ2-5, the V gene TRBV5-1, with D unclear. V was clipped by 0 bases and J by 5 bases, with 14 bases between them. Germline CDR1 is SGHRS and CDR2 is YFSETQ. The CDR3 runs 15 residues. The CDR3 region is CASSLGEPVGETQYF. CDR3 DNA: TGCGCCAGCAGCTTGGGAGAGCCCGTCGGGGAGACCCAGTACTTC.

This clonotype was counted a few times. This sequence joins TRBV21-1 and TRBJ2-1; whether TRBD1, the table's D call, matches the DNA was not checked. TRBV21-1 is marked as a pseudogene. The CDR3 consists of 15 residues. The CDR3 DNA follows: TGTGCCAGCAGCCCGGGTGTAAGTCTTGGGAATGAGCAGTTCTTC. Translated, it gives CASSPGVSLGNEQFF.

The rearrangement uses TRBV4-1 and TRBJ2-7; D is ambiguous. Germline V gene data show CDR1 as MGHRA and CDR2 as YSYEKL. Between the trimmed V and J ends, which lost 1 base and 9 bases, there was a span of 10 bases. The CDR3 is 12 amino acids. The CDR3 bases are TGCGCCAGCAGCCAAGCAGGATCCGCGCAGTACTTC. Its protein product is CASSQAGSAQYF.

The chain joins TRBV9 to TRBJ2-1; 10 nucleotides line up with TRBD2. This CDR3 region has 22 residues. The trim removed 3 bases at V and 1 base at J, leaving 22 bases unmatched. Germline CDR1 SGDLS, CDR2 YYNGEE. In DNA form, the CDR3 reads TGTGCCAGCAGCGCTCCACACCATCCCGAGCGGGAGGGCCGTGGTTCCTACAATGAGCAGTTCTTC. This translates into CASSAPHHPEREGRGSYNEQFF.

The chain has TRBV6-2 or TRBV6-3 and TRBJ1-5; possible D gene TRBD1, 6 bases. Germline V gene data show CDR1 as MNHEY and CDR2 as SVGEGT. CDR3 length: 14 amino acids. V was clipped by 6 bases and J by 3 bases, with 12 bases between them. The CDR3 coding sequence is TGTGCCAGCAGCACCGGACAGTACAATCAGCCCCAGCATTTT. Its protein is CASSTGQYNQPQHF.

This clonotype showed up many times. V and J are TRBV6-4 and TRBJ1-1; no clear D gene. CDR3 length: 14 residues. V dropped 0 bases and J dropped 0 bases, with 5 bases sitting between them. Germline V gene data show CDR1 as MRHNA and CDR2 as SNTAGT. The CDR3 sequence is CASSDSSLNTEAFF. The CDR3 region has the DNA TGTGCCAGCAGTGACTCGAGTCTGAACACTGAAGCTTTCTTT.

The chain has TRBV29-1 and TRBJ2-3; a possible D gene is TRBD2 (5 bases). Trimming removed 4 bases from V and 0 bases from J, with 11 bases in between. Germline V gene data show CDR1 as SQVTM and CDR2 as ANQGSEA. CDR3 length: 14 residues. CDR3 coding DNA: TGCAGCGTTGCCCTAGGACTGAGCACAGATACGCAGTATTTT. Protein product: CSVALGLSTDTQYF.

The V and J genes are TRBV6-2 or TRBV6-3 and TRBJ2-2; 9 bases align to TRBD2. V was pared by 0 bases and J by 6 bases, with 5 bases of the junction left unmatched. Germline values: CDR1 MNHEY, CDR2 SVGEGT. The CDR3 runs 16 residues. DNA of the CDR3: TGTGCCAGCAGTTACTCGAGGGTAGCGGGAGCCGGGGAGCTGTTTTTT. Protein product: CASSYSRVAGAGELFF.

V is TRBV5-1 and J is TRBJ2-7; D possibly matches TRBD1 or TRBD2 (5 bases each). The V gene lost 4 bases and the J gene lost 3 bases, with 17 bases spanning the gap. Germline CDR1 is SGHRS and CDR2 is YFSETQ. This CDR3 is 15 amino acids long. The DNA for the CDR3 is TGCGCCAGCAGCCCCATGGTTGGGGGTCGCTACGAGCAGTACTTC. As protein: CASSPMVGGRYEQYF. The full variable domain, rest sourced from reference TRBV5-1 and TRBJ2-7, is KAGVTQTPRYLIKTRGQQVTLSCSPISGHRSVSWYQQTPGQGLQFLFEYFSETQRNKGNFPGRFSGRQFSNSRSEMNVSTLELGDSALYLCASSPMVGGRYEQYFGPGTRLTVT.

Only a few counts were recorded for this clonotype. The chain couples TRBV27 to TRBJ2-7; 7 bases fit TRBD2. The length of the CDR3 is 15 residues. The germline gives CDR1 MNHEY, CDR2 SMNVEV (reference sequence). V was clipped by 4 bases and J by 3 bases; unmatched bases: 9. The CDR3 nucleotides are TGTGCCAGCAGTTATGCTAGCGGAGGGGTCTACGAGCAGTACTTC. Translating gives CASSYASGGVYEQYF.

This clonotype has just a few counts. The chain has TRBV27 and TRBJ1-2; TRBD1 is a possible D gene (5 bases). The ends were cut back, 4 bases at V and 4 bases at J, with 16 bases in the middle. This CDR3 comprises 15 residues. Germline V gene sequence: CDR1 MNHEY, CDR2 SMNVEV (reference sequence). This chain's CDR3 is CASSSDWGAFYGYTF. CDR3 nucleotide sequence: TGTGCCAGCAGTTCTGATTGGGGCGCGTTCTATGGCTACACCTTC.

In the case of this clonotype: The junction departs from germline at one end; a sequencing error may be responsible. The chain uses TRBV10-3 and TRBJ2-2; D is possibly TRBD2 (6 bases). The germline CDR1 and CDR2 sequences are ENHRY and SYGVKD. The CDR3 contains 15 residues. DNA for the CDR3: TGTGCCATCAGTGGCTTACAGGAGAACACCGGGGGGCTGTTTTTT. Encoded protein: CAISGLQENTGGLFF.

The chain has TRBV20-1 and TRBJ2-7; 7 bases match TRBD2. Germline CDR1 DFQATT, CDR2 SNEGSKA (reference sequence). The junction had 13 bases not matched to a gene; V was cut back by 5 bases and J by 0 bases. The CDR3 loop spans 16 amino acids. The CDR3, as DNA: TGCAGTGCTTCCCCCTATCTAGCGGCCAGCTCCTACGAGCAGTACTTC. It translates to CSASPYLAASSYEQYF.